The 26 T cell receptor beta chains listed next were all sequenced from one sample in a study of blood T cell repertoires in COVID-19 (dated by TCRdb to about 2020). Library preparation was by the immunoSEQ multiplex PCR assay. TCRdb limited this immuneACCESS table to in-frame rearrangements with V and J called. A share of clones is missing; checked studies link under half to unresolved V genes, and the rest is unexplained. The sample data list 110,000 or so clones, and 81% of these were observed just once. The top ten hold about 1.6% of the sample. Source material: peripheral blood. These receptor sequences come from a man between 50 and 59 years old with acute or convalescent COVID-19.

This chain joins TRBV5-1 and TRBJ1-6, with TRBD1 matching over 7 bases. The CDR3 runs 15 residues. The J segment lost 5 bases and the V segment lost 5 bases, leaving 7 bases of the junction unmatched. The germline V gene has CDR1 SGHRS and CDR2 YFSETQ. CDR3 sequence reads: CASRFRDSNNSPLHF. The CDR3, as DNA: TGCGCCAGCAGGTTCCGGGACAGCAATAATTCACCCCTCCACTTT.

This clone was recorded a few times. The chain has TRBV4-2 and TRBJ1-1; TRBD1 might be the D (6 bases). Per the germline V gene, CDR1 is LGHNA and CDR2 is YNFKEQ. This CDR3 is built from 17 residues. V was cut by 4 bases and J by 0 bases, with 18 bases left in between. As DNA, the CDR3 is TGTGCCAGCAGCCGAGAGGGGCGGGGGGGCATGAACACTGAAGCTTTCTTT. This encodes CASSREGRGGMNTEAFF.

V usage is TRBV11-1 and J usage is TRBJ1-4; D unclear. CDR1 SGHAT and CDR2 FQDESV come from the germline V gene (reference sequence). This CDR3 region has 13 residues. V lost 8 bases to trimming and J lost 8 bases, with 15 bases between them. The CDR3 protein is CASSRGLLEKLFF. CDR3 nucleotides: TGTGCCAGCTCGAGAGGATTACTCGAAAAACTGTTTTTT.

The chain is built from TRBV28 and TRBJ2-3; 7 nucleotides agree with TRBD1. Germline CDR1 is MDHEN and CDR2 is SYDVKM. J was trimmed by 0 bases and V by 2 bases; bases with no gene match: 8. The CDR3 is 17 residues long. The chain's CDR3 is CASSLSRTGLSTDTQYF. CDR3 DNA sequence: TGTGCCAGCAGTTTAAGCCGGACAGGACTTAGCACAGATACGCAGTATTTT.

This chain joins TRBV2 and TRBJ1-5; D not resolved. The V gene's germline CDR1 is SNHLY and CDR2 FYNNEI. Trimming stripped 2 bases from V and 1 base from J, with 9 bases between. The length of the CDR3 is 15 residues. The CDR3: CASSENSISNQPQHF. The DNA of the CDR3 is TGTGCCAGCAGTGAAAACAGTATAAGCAATCAGCCCCAGCATTTT.

This clone was seen a handful of times. This rearrangement joins TRBV5-1 to TRBJ2-7; tentatively, D is TRBD2 (5 bases). V lost 3 bases and J lost 0, with 13 bases in between. This CDR3 has 15 amino acids. Germline lookup yields CDR1 SGHRS and CDR2 YFSETQ. CDR3 bases: TGCGCCAGCAGCTCCGCCCCGACTAACTCCTACGAGCAGTACTTC. It encodes CASSSAPTNSYEQYF.

The V and J genes are TRBV5-1 and TRBJ1-1; maybe TRBD1 (5 bases). CDR1 and CDR2 from the germline V gene are SGHRS and YFSETQ. Trimming took 8 bases from V and 0 from J, leaving 11 bases between them. The length of the CDR3 is 13 residues. CDR3 nucleotides: TGCGCCAGTCAACTACAGGTGAACACTGAAGCTTTCTTT. This gives the protein CASQLQVNTEAFF.

V usage is TRBV6-1 and J usage is TRBJ2-5, with 12 bases that match TRBD2. The CDR3 extends over 18 amino acids. The germline V gene has CDR1 MNHNS and CDR2 SASEGT. V gave up 2 bases and J gave up 2 bases; unmatched junction bases: 9. CDR3 in amino acids: CASSELAGGLGEQETQYF. As DNA, the CDR3 is TGTGCCAGCAGTGAACTAGCGGGGGGGCTGGGGGAGCAAGAGACCCAGTACTTC.

The chain combines TRBV6-5 with TRBJ1-5; D gene ambiguous. V dropped 4 bases and J dropped 9 bases, with 13 bases sitting between them. This CDR3 is built from 13 residues. The germline V gene has CDR1 MNHEY and CDR2 SVGAGI. The CDR3 loop reads CASSFSEGLPQHF. DNA for the CDR3: TGTGCCAGCAGTTTCTCCGAGGGTCTGCCCCAGCATTTT.

V and J are TRBV30 and TRBJ1-1; D remains unclear. The CDR3 contains 12 residues. V gave up 0 bases and J gave up 5 bases, with 7 bases separating them. Germline V gene sequence: CDR1 GTSNPN, CDR2 SVGIG (reference sequence). For the CDR3, the DNA is TGTGCCTGGAGTGTATCCGGGACTGAAGCTTTCTTT. It specifies CAWSVSGTEAFF.

This clone has just a few counts. The J gene is TRBJ2-7, the V gene TRBV19; D is uncertain. The length of the CDR3 is 13 residues. Germline-derived CDR1 and CDR2 are LNHDA and SQIVND (reference sequence). Trimming took 3 bases from V and 5 from J, leaving 11 bases between them. This chain's CDR3 is CASSIDRRDEQYF. The CDR3 nucleotides are TGTGCCAGTAGTATTGATCGCCGGGACGAGCAGTACTTC.

V and J are TRBV5-1 and TRBJ1-1, with D uncertain. Between the trimmed V and J ends, which lost 4 bases and 3 bases, there was a span of 13 bases. There are 14 residues in the CDR3. The germline gives CDR1 SGHRS, CDR2 YFSETQ. The DNA of the CDR3 is TGCGCCAGCAGCCGGGAAGGGTACGACACTGAAGCTTTCTTT. Translated, it gives CASSREGYDTEAFF.

CDR3 sequence reads: CASSPSRTVWTGGFTNEKLFF. CDR3 bases: TGTGCCAGCTCACCATCCCGCACCGTGTGGACAGGGGGGTTTACTAATGAAAAACTGTTTTTT. The V call is TRBV18, the J call TRBJ1-4; 10 bases match TRBD1. This CDR3 contains 21 residues. Trimming at V came to 2 bases and at J to 2 bases, leaving 17 bases not matched to a gene. The germline V gene encodes CDR1 KGHSH and CDR2 LQKENI.

The V gene is TRBV30, the J gene TRBJ2-1; TRBD1 aligns across 7 bases. The CDR3 extends over 12 amino acids. From germline, CDR1 is GTSNPN and CDR2 SVGIG (reference sequence). V lost 3 bases, J lost 10 bases, and 6 bases stayed unmatched. The CDR3 bases are TGTGCCTGGAGGTTAGGGGGCGGCGAGCAGTTCTTC. Protein sequence: CAWRLGGGEQFF.

Of note for this clone: Its ends do not fully match the called genes, so a read error is possible. The chain is built from TRBV6-1 and TRBJ1-1; weak D call: TRBD1 (6 bases). CDR1 is MNHNS, CDR2 SASEGT, per germline. The CDR3 is 15 amino acids. The CDR3 nucleotides read TGTGCCAGCAGGGAAGGGGTCGGGGGGCGAACTGAAGCTTTCTTT. Protein sequence: CASREGVGGRTEAFF.

The CDR3 sequence: CASTRTGADKNIQYF. In DNA, the CDR3 is TGTGCCAGTACCCGGACAGGGGCGGACAAAAACATTCAGTACTTC. The rearrangement uses TRBV19 and TRBJ2-4; 9 nucleotides match TRBD1. Unmatched junction bases numbered 7, after V lost 7 bases and J lost 3 bases. CDR1 and CDR2 from the germline V gene are LNHDA and SQIVND (reference sequence). The CDR3 has 15 residues. Filled out from reference TRBV19 and TRBJ2-4, the complete variable domain reads DGGITQSPKYLFRKEGQNVTLSCEQNLNHDAMYWYRQDPGQGLRLIYYSQIVNDFQKGDIAEGYSVSREKKESFPLTVTSAQKNPTAFYLCASTRTGADKNIQYFGAGTRLSVL.

The chain is built from TRBV29-1 and TRBJ2-6; 8 bases are a match to TRBD2. Germline V gene sequence: CDR1 SQVTM, CDR2 ANQGSEA. This CDR3 spans 17 amino acids. The ends lost 7 bases at V and 0 bases at J; junction bases unmatched: 11. CDR3 nucleotides: TGCAGCGCCGGGGGGGCAGGGTCACACTCTGGGGCCAACGTCCTGACTTTC. Translation gives CSAGGAGSHSGANVLTF.

This rearrangement joins TRBV5-6 to TRBJ1-1; D gene unclear. Trimming removed 1 base from V and 2 bases from J, with 9 bases in between. Germline lookup yields CDR1 SGHDT and CDR2 YYEEEE. The CDR3 totals 14 residues. In DNA form, the CDR3 reads TGTGCCAGCAGCTTGCAGGATTCAAACACTGAAGCTTTCTTT. This sequence encodes CASSLQDSNTEAFF.

This clone showed up just a few times. The chain combines TRBV5-4 with TRBJ1-4; unclear D gene. The CDR3 spans 15 residues. V shed 0 bases and J shed 2 bases, with 8 bases lying between them. The germline V gene has CDR1 SGHNT and CDR2 YYREEE (reference sequence). The CDR3 DNA sequence: TGTGCCAGCAGCTTGGTTCCGGGGACTAATGAAAAACTGTTTTTT. Protein sequence: CASSLVPGTNEKLFF.

The rearrangement uses TRBV9 and TRBJ2-7; maybe TRBD2 (5 bases). The CDR3 contains 14 residues. Looked up from germline, CDR1 is SGDLS and CDR2 is YYNGEE. V was cut by 0 bases and J by 5 bases, with 12 bases left in between. In DNA, the CDR3 is TGTGCCAGCAGCGTAGGAGGGTTCGCCAACGAGCAGTACTTC. It is translated as CASSVGGFANEQYF.

In this sample, this clone turned up once. This chain joins TRBV5-6 and TRBJ2-1; D may be TRBD2 (6 bases). CDR3 size: 12 residues. The germline gives CDR1 SGHDT, CDR2 YYEEEE. V was pared by 4 bases and J by 9 bases, with 11 bases between. CDR3 DNA sequence: TGTGCCAGCAGCCCGCGGGGCGGTGAGCAGTTCTTC. Translating it yields CASSPRGGEQFF.

This CDR3 reads CASSVDVFTGELFF. The DNA of the CDR3 is TGTGCCAGCAGCGTAGATGTATTCACCGGGGAGCTGTTTTTT. V usage is TRBV9 and J usage is TRBJ2-2; D is uncertain. Germline-derived CDR1 and CDR2 are SGDLS and YYNGEE. The length of the CDR3 is 14 residues. V lost 0 bases and J 4 bases, leaving 7 bases between the germline ends.

The chain links TRBV10-1 to TRBJ2-3, with 7 bases fitting TRBD2. Germline lookup yields CDR1 WNHNN and CDR2 SYGVQD (reference sequence). After removal of 0 bases from V and 1 base from J, the junction contained 4 bases not matched to a gene. CDR3 size: 16 residues. CDR3 protein: CASSESGGDGTDTQYF. CDR3 DNA sequence: TGCGCCAGCAGTGAGTCGGGGGGGGACGGCACAGATACGCAGTATTTT.

The rearrangement uses TRBV2 and TRBJ1-2; D unclear. Deletions cut 6 bases from V and 3 bases from J, with 17 bases between. CDR1 SNHLY and CDR2 FYNNEI come from the germline V gene. The CDR3 contains 15 residues. The CDR3 here is CASRKAGGTDYGYTF. DNA of the CDR3: TGTGCCAGCAGGAAAGCGGGAGGTACCGACTATGGCTACACCTTC.

The chain couples TRBV7-9 to TRBJ2-6; tentative D call: TRBD1 (6 bases). V gave up 4 bases and J gave up 0 bases, with 16 bases separating them. This CDR3 contains 18 residues. Per germline, CDR1 SEHNR and CDR2 FQNEAQ (reference sequence). CDR3 DNA sequence: TGTGCCAGCAGCTCCCATTGGACAGCTTTCTCTGGGGCCAACGTCCTGACTTTC. Protein: CASSSHWTAFSGANVLTF.

The genes are TRBV7-3 and TRBJ1-2; 8 bases fit TRBD1. V shed 4 bases and J 8 bases; nucleotides not matched to a gene: 6. The CDR3 is 13 amino acids. Germline V gene sequence: CDR1 SGHTA, CDR2 FQGTGA. This CDR3 reads CASSSSGGLGYTF. The DNA for the CDR3 is TGTGCCAGCAGCTCTTCAGGGGGCCTGGGCTACACCTTC.